This T cell receptor beta chain was profiled in a study of blood T cell repertoires in COVID-19. In the study overall: The study drew acute and convalescent COVID-19 samples from the United States, Italy and Spain. PBMCs, B-cell-depleted T cells, or T cells were the source of the cDNA or gDNA that made up the material.

The trim removed 6 bases at V and 2 bases at J, leaving 19 bases unmatched. The CDR3 extends over 20 amino acids. Germline V gene data show CDR1 as SGHVS and CDR2 as FQNEAQ. Profiling relied on immunoSEQ multiplex PCR, and the TCRdb table lists in-frame clones only, not all of them. Of roughly 35,000 clones listed, roughly nine tenths were seen once; the top ten hold over 10%. Sample: peripheral blood. This clonotype originated in a man in his 70s with acute or convalescent COVID-19. The chain has TRBV7-8 and TRBJ2-7; 13 bases map to TRBD2. The CDR3 reads CASSQDSGTSGTILPYEQYF. The DNA for the CDR3 is TGTGCCAGCAGTCAAGACTCCGGGACTAGCGGGACTATACTCCCCTACGAGCAGTACTTC.